This is a list of T cell receptor beta chains from one sample in a study of molecular identifiers for immune sequencing clone quantification. MiXCR, run by TCRdb on the PCR reads, gives a single entry per CDR3 protein. The data hold under 350,000 distinct CDR3 sequences, with roughly a quarter observed a single time. Input material: naive CD8+ T cells from blood, with Jurkat cell RNA spiked in. These receptors came from a human donor in good health. Some libraries in this study had Jurkat cell RNA spiked in. Each CDR3 is given with its conserved first and last residue. Part of the rows lack a size; the others show once, few, many or a class for expanded clones.

j_gene	abundance	v_gene	CDR3aa
TRBJ2-1	NA	TRBV10-3	CAISAPQTSPEQFF
TRBJ2-3	few	TRBV12-3/TRBV12-4	CASSLAHWNTSTDTQYF
TRBJ2-7	NA	TRBV7-2	CASSAGLAGDEQYF
TRBJ2-3	NA	TRBV28	CASRQTIGTSESSTATQYF
TRBJ2-3	NA	TRBV20-1	CSALEGWAGVLNTQYF
TRBJ2-4	many	TRBV5-4	CASSSWGGKNIQYF
TRBJ2-1	many	TRBV19	CASSVGTTNYNEQFF
TRBJ2-6	few	TRBV11-1	CASSKMGQGVFSGANVLTF
TRBJ2-1	few	TRBV2	CASSEWDEQFF
TRBJ1-5	many	TRBV7-8	CASSARGVERPQHF
TRBJ2-5	NA	TRBV11-2	CASSPSRGAGVNETQYF
TRBJ1-1	many	TRBV27	CASSLRTGYGYFEAFF
TRBJ2-7	NA	TRBV9	CASSVAGSEQYF
TRBJ2-2	NA	TRBV3-2	CARGRPQGASGELFF
TRBJ2-5	NA	TRBV7-9	CASSFSPGPYQETQYF
TRBJ2-1	many	TRBV27	CASSRSYNEQFF
TRBJ2-1	NA	TRBV24-1	CATSEGVANEQFF
TRBJ2-3	NA	TRBV4-3	CASSQGAGGQVDTQYF